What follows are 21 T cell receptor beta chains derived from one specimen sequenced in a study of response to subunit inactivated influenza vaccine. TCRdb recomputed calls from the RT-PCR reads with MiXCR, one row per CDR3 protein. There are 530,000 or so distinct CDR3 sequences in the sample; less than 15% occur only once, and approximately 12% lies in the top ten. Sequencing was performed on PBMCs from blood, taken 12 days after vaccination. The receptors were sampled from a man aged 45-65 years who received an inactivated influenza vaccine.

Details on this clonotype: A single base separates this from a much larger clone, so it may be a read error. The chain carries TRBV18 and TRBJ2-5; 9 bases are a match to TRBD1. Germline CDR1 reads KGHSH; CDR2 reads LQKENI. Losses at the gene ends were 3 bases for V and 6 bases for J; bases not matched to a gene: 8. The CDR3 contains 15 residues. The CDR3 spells CASSPLTGGQKTQYF. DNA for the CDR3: TGTGCCAGCTCACCCCTGACAGGGGGGCAAAAGACCCAGTACTTC. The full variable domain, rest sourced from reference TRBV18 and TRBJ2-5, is NAGVMQNPRHLVRRRGQEARLRCSPMKGHSHVYWYRQLPEEGLKFMVYLQKENIIDESGMPKERFSAEFPKEGPSILRIQQVVRGDSAAYFCASSPLTGGQKTQYFGPGTRLLVL.

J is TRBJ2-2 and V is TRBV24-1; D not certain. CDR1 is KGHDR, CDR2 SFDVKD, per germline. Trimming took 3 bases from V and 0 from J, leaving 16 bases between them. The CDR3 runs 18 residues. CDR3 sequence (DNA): TGTGCCACCAGTGATCCGCCAGGCTCCCTCGCGAACACCGGGGAGCTGTTTTTT. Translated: CATSDPPGSLANTGELFF.

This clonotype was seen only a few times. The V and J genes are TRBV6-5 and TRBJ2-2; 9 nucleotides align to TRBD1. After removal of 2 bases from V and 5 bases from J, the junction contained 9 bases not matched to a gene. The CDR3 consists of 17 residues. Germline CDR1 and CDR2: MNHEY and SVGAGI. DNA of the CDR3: TGTGCCAGCAGTTACAGTCCGGGACAGGGTAGTACCGGGGAGCTGTTTTTT. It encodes CASSYSPGQGSTGELFF.

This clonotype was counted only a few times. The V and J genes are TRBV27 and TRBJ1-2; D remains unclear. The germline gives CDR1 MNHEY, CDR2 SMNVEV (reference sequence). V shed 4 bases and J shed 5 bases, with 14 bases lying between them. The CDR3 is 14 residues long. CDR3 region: CASSSSGEEYGYTF. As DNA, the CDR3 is TGTGCCAGCAGTTCTTCCGGAGAAGAGTATGGCTACACCTTC.

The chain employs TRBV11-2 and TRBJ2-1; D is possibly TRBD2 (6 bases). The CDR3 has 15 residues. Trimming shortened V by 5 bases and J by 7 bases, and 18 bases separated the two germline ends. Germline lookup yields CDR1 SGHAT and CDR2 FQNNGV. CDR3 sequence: CASSHPQTGLNEQFF. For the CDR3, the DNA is TGTGCCAGCAGCCATCCACAAACGGGACTTAATGAGCAGTTCTTC.

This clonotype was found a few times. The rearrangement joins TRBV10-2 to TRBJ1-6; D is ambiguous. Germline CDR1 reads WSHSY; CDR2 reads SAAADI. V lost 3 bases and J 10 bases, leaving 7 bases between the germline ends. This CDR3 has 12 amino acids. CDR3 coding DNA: TGCGCCAGCAGTGACATTAGCTCACCCCTCCACTTT. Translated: CASSDISSPLHF.

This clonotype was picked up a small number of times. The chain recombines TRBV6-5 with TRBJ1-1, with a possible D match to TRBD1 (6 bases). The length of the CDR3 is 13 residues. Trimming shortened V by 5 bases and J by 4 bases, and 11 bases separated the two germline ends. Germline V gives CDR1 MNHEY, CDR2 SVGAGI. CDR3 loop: CASSTGPVTEAFF. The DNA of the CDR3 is TGTGCCAGCAGTACAGGGCCAGTCACTGAAGCTTTCTTT.

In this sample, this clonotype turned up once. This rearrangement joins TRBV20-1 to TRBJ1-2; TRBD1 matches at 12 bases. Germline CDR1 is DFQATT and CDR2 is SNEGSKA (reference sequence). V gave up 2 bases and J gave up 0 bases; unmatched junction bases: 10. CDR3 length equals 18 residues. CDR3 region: CSARPLPGQGASNYGYTF. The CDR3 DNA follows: TGCAGTGCTAGACCTCTTCCGGGACAGGGGGCCTCTAACTATGGCTACACCTTC.

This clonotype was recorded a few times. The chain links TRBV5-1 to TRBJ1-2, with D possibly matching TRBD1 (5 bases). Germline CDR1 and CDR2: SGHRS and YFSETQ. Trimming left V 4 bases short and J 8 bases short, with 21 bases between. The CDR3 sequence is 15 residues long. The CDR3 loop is CASSPGAGEISGYTF. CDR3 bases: TGCGCCAGCAGCCCAGGAGCGGGGGAGATAAGCGGCTACACCTTC.

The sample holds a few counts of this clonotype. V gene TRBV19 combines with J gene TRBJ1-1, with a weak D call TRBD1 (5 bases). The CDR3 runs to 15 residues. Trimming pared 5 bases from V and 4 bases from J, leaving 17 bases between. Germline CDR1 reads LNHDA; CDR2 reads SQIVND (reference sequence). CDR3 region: CASSERGSSGTEAFF. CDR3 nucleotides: TGTGCCAGTAGTGAACGGGGCTCAAGCGGCACTGAAGCTTTCTTT.

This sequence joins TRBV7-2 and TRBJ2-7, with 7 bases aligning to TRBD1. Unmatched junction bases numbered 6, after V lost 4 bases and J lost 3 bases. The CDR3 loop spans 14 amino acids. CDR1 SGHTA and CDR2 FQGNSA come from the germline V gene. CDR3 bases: TGTGCCAGCAGCTCCGGGACAGCTTACTACGAGCAGTACTTC. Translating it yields CASSSGTAYYEQYF.

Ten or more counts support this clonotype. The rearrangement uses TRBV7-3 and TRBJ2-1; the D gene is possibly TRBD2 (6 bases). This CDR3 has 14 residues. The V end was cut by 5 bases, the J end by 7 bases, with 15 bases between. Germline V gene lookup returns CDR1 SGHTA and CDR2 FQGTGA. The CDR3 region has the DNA TGTGCCAGCAGCCCCACGGGGGACTCGAATGAGCAGTTCTTC. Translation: CASSPTGDSNEQFF.

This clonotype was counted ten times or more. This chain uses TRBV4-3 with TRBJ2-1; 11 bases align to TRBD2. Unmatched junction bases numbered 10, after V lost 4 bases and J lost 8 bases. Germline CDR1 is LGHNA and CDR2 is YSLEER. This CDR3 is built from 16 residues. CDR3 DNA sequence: TGCGCCAGCAGCCGGGCCACTAGCGGGAGTAAGGATGAGCAGTTCTTC. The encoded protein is CASSRATSGSKDEQFF.

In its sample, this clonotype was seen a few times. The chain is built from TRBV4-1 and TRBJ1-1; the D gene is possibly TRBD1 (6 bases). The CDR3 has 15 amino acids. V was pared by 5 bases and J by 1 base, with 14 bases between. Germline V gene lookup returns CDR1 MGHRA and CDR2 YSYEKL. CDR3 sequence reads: CASSGRGLANTEAFF. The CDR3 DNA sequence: TGCGCCAGCAGCGGCCGGGGGCTGGCGAACACTGAAGCTTTCTTT.

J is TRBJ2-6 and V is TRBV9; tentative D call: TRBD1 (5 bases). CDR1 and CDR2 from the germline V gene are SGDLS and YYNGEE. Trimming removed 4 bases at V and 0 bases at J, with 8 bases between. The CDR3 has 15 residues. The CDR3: CASSPDNSGANVLTF. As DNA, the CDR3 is TGTGCCAGCAGCCCGGACAACTCTGGGGCCAACGTCCTGACTTTC. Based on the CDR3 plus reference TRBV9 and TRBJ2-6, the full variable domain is DSGVTQTPKHLITATGQRVTLRCSPRSGDLSVYWYQQSLDQGLQFLIQYYNGEERAKGNILERFSAQQFPDLHSELNLSSLELGDSALYFCASSPDNSGANVLTFGAGSRLTVL.

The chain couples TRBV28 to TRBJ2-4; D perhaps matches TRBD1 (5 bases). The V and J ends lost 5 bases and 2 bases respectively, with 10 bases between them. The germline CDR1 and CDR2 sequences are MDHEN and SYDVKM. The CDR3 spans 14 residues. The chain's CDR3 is CASSIPGSKNIQYF. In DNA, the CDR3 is TGTGCCAGCAGTATCCCAGGGTCCAAAAACATTCAGTACTTC.

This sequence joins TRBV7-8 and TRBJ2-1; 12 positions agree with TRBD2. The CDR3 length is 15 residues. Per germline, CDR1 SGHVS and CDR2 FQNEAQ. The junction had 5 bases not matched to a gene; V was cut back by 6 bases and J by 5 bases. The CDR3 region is CASRTGTSGHNEQFF. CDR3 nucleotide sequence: TGTGCCAGCAGGACCGGGACTAGCGGGCACAATGAGCAGTTCTTC.

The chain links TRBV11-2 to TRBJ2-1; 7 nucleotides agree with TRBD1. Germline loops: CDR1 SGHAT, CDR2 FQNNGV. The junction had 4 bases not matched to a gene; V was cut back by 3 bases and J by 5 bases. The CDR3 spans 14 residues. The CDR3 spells CASSLMGQNNEQFF. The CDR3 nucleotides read TGTGCCAGCAGCTTGATGGGACAGAACAATGAGCAGTTCTTC.

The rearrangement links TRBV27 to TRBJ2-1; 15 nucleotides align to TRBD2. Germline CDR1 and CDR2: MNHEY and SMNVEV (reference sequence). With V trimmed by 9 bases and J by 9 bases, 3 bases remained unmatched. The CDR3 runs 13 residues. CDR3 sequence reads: CARPGLAGGEQFF. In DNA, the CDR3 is TGTGCCAGACCGGGACTAGCGGGAGGTGAGCAGTTCTTC.

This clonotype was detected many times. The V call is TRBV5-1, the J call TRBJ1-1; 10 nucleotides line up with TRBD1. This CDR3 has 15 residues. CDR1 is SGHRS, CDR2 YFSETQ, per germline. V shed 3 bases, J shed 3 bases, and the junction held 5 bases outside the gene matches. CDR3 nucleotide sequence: TGCGCCAGCAGCTGGGGACAGGGGCTTTACACTGAAGCTTTCTTT. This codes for CASSWGQGLYTEAFF.

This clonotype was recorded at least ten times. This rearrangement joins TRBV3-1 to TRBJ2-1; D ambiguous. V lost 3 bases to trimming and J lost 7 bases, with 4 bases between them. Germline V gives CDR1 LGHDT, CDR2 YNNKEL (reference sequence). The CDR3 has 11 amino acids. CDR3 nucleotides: TGTGCCAGCAGCCAGCGTAATGAGCAGTTCTTC. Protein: CASSQRNEQFF.